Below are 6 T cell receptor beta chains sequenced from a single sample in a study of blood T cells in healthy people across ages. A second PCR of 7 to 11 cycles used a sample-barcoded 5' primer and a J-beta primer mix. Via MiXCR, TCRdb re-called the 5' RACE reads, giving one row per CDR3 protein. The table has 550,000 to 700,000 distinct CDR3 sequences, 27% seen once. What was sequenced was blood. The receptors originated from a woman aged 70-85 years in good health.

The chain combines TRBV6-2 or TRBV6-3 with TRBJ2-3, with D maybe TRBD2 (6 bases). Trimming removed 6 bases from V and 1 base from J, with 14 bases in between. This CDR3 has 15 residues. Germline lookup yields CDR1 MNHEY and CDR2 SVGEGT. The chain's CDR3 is CASREGLGRTDTQYF. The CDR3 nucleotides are TGTGCCAGCAGGGAGGGTTTGGGGCGCACAGATACGCAGTATTTT.

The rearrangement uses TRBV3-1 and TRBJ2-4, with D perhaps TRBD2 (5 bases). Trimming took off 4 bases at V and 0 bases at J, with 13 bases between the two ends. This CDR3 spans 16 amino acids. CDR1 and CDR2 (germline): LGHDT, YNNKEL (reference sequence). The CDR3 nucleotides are TGTGCCAGCAGCCCCATAGGAGGTCTAGCCAAAAACATTCAGTACTTC. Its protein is CASSPIGGLAKNIQYF.

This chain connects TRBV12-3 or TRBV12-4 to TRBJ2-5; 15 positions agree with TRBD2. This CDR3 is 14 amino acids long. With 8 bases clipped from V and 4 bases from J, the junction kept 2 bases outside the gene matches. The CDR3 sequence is CASGLAGGRETQYF. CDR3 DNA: TGTGCCAGCGGACTAGCGGGGGGGCGAGAGACCCAGTACTTC.

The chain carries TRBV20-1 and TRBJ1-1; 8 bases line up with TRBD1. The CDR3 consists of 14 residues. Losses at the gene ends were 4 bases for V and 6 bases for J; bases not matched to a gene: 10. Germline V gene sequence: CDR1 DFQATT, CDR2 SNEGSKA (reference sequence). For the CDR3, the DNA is TGCAGTGCTAACCCAGGGGGCCGTCTCGCTGAAGCTTTCTTT. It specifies CSANPGGRLAEAFF.

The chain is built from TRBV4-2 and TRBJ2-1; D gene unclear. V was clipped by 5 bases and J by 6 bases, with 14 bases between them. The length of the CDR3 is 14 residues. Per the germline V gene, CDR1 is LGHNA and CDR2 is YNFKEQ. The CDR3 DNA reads TGTGCCAGCAGCTCCTCGCCCCGGGTCAATGAGCAGTTCTTC. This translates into CASSSSPRVNEQFF.

The CDR3 nucleotides read TGCGCCAGCAGCTATACCGGGACAGGGGACTACTCTGGAAACACCATATATTTT. Translated: CASSYTGTGDYSGNTIYF. V usage is TRBV5-1 and J usage is TRBJ1-3; 10 bases fit TRBD1. In germline, CDR1 is SGHRS, CDR2 YFSETQ. V was clipped by 3 bases and J by 0 bases; unmatched bases: 9. The CDR3 is made up of 18 amino acids.